What follows is one T cell receptor beta chain and its context. Its matching antigen is unknown. These data originate in a study of cytomegalovirus exposure and HLA in healthy donors. Regarding the study as a whole: A later analysis associated 15,000 to 20,000 TCR beta sequences with HLA alleles at a 0.05 false discovery rate. A later analysis found that most CMV-associated TCR beta chains appeared HLA-restricted. With later analysis, a missense DCLRE1C variant became linked to TCR beta V- and J-gene trimming.

The germline V gene encodes CDR1 GTSNPN and CDR2 SVGIG (reference sequence). There are 14 residues in the CDR3. V gave up 4 bases and J gave up 3 bases; unmatched junction bases: 5. Amplification used 60 Vbeta primers and 13 Jbeta primers. Here immunoSEQ multiplex PCR was the method, and the copy in TCRdb shows in-frame clones only, minus some. The sample yields 150,000 to 200,000 clones, about four fifths seen once. The sequence was collected from a girl aged 10-17 years in good health and CMV-seropositive. The V and J genes are TRBV30 and TRBJ2-5; 10 bases fit TRBD2. The sequenced material came from PBMCs. CDR3 residues: CAWTRLAGEETQYF. The DNA for the CDR3 is TGTGCCTGGACTCGGCTAGCGGGGGAAGAGACCCAGTACTTC.